Listed below are T cell receptor beta chains from one sample, sequenced in a study of blood T cells in healthy people across ages. TCRdb recomputed calls from the 5' RACE reads with MiXCR, one row per CDR3 protein. The sample has 760,000 or so distinct CDR3 sequences, 25% seen once; the top ten hold 9.4%. These data are also associated with another study on T cells of mothers and their children.

The sequencing sample was made of blood. The receptors shown here come from a boy between 10 and 17 years old in good health. Both conserved end residues are trimmed from each CDR3. Each record gives: J gene, V gene, CDR3 protein.

TRBJ2-1,TRBV7-9,ASSTLQSDIYNEQF
NA,TRBV18,ASSASRREEQF
TRBJ2-1,TRBV20-1,SARDLFGTETRNEQF
TRBJ2-7,TRBV15,ATSRDRLLAGDYEQY
TRBJ2-2,TRBV20-1,SAMTGDGELF
TRBJ2-7,TRBV29-1,SVRGTAAYEQY
TRBJ2-1,TRBV5-1,ASRLELEQF
TRBJ1-1,TRBV18,ASSPTFDTEAF
TRBJ1-1,TRBV2,ASSREENTEAF
TRBJ2-7,TRBV3-1,ASSSTSGGHYEQY
TRBJ2-5,TRBV4-2,ASSYSGSQY
TRBJ2-2,TRBV4-2,ASSQELRTGELF
TRBJ2-5,TRBV28,ASRTTGGRETQY
TRBJ1-4,TRBV5-1,ASSLRANNEKLF
NA,TRBV12-3/TRBV12-4,ASSPPSGTSVRDEQF
TRBJ2-3,TRBV20-1,SARDLWGRNTDTQY
TRBJ2-5,TRBV5-1,ASSLALGGGVQETQY
TRBJ1-1,TRBV10-2,ASSPTGKYVNTEAF
TRBJ1-2,TRBV5-5,ASSFQPTNYGYT
TRBJ1-4,TRBV12-3/TRBV12-4,ASRRTDATNEKLF
TRBJ2-2,TRBV3-1,ASSHDRELF
TRBJ2-5,TRBV5-1,ASSLMGQGAETQY
NA,TRBV7-2,ASSWTSGSSEQF
TRBJ2-5,TRBV2,ASSVGGQNQETQY
TRBJ2-1,TRBV18,ASSPVSPDRGRNEQL
TRBJ2-5,TRBV5-5,ASSPRSRRETQY
NA,TRBV10-3,AIRAGTSGHNEQF
TRBJ2-5,TRBV2,ASRLSTSGSQETQY
TRBJ2-5,TRBV11-2,ASTTSGVPTQY
TRBJ2-1,TRBV3-1,ASSHTRVDEQF
TRBJ2-1,TRBV28,ASSQLADKRANEQF
TRBJ2-7,TRBV25-1,ASSESGAGSTYEQY
TRBJ1-6,TRBV7-3,ASSLTGTGQSPLH
TRBJ2-7,TRBV20-1,SAETGGEEY
TRBJ2-4,TRBV6-6,ASTLAGRSKNIQY
TRBJ2-5,TRBV11-2,ASSFDEKETQY
TRBJ2-7,TRBV10-3,AISDIYYEQY